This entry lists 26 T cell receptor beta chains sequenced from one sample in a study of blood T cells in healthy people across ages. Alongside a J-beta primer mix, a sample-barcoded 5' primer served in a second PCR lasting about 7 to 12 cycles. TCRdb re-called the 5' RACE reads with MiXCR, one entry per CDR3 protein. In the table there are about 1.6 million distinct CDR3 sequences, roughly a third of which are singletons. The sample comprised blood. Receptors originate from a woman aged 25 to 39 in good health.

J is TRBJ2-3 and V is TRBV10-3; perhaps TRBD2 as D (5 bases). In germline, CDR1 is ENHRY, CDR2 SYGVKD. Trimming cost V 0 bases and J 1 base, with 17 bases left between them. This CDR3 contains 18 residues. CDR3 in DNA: TGTGCCATCAGTGAGTCGAGGGCAGGTCCTTCAGGCACAGATACGCAGTATTTT. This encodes CAISESRAGPSGTDTQYF.

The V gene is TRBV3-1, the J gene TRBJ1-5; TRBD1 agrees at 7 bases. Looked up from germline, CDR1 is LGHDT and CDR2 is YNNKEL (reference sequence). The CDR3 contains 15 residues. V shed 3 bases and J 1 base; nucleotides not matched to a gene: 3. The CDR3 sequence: CASSHGQASNQPQHF. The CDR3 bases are TGTGCCAGCAGCCACGGACAGGCGAGCAATCAGCCCCAGCATTTT.

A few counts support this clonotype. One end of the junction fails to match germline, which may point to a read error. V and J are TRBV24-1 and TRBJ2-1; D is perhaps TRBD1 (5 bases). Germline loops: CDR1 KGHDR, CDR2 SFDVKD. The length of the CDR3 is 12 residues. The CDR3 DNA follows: TGTGCCACCAGTGAACTGGACAATGGGCAGTTCTTC. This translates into CATSELDNGQFF.

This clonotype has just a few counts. CDR3 protein: CASSISPGELFF. The CDR3 bases are TGTGCCAGCAGCATAAGTCCCGGGGAGCTGTTTTTT. The chain employs TRBV9 and TRBJ2-2; D remains ambiguous. Trimming took 4 bases from V and 6 from J, leaving 7 bases between them. The germline V gene encodes CDR1 SGDLS and CDR2 YYNGEE. CDR3 length: 12 residues.

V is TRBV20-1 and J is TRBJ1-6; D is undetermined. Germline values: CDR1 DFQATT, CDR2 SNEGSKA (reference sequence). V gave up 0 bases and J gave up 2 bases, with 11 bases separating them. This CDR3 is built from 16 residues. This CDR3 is CSARDHQQPYNSPLHF. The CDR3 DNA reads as TGCAGTGCTAGAGACCATCAGCAGCCCTATAATTCACCCCTCCACTTT.

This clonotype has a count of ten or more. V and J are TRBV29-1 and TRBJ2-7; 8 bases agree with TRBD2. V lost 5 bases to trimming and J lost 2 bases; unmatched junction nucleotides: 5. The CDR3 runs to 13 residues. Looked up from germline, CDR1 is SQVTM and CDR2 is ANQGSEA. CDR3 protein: CSVLGLATYEQYF. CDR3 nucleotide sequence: TGCAGCGTTCTAGGACTAGCTACCTACGAGCAGTACTTC.

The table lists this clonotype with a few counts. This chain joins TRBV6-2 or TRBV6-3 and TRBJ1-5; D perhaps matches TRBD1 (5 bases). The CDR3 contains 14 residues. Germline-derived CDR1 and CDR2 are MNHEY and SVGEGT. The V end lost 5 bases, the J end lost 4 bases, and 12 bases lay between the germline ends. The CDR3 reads CASSNRQTNQPQHF. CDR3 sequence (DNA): TGTGCCAGCAGTAACCGACAGACGAATCAGCCCCAGCATTTT.

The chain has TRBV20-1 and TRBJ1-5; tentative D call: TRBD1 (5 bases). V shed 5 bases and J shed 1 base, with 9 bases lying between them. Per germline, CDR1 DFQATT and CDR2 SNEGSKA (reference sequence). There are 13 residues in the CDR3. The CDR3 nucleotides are TGCAGTGCTTCCAAGGGGAGCAATCAGCCCCAGCATTTT. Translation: CSASKGSNQPQHF.

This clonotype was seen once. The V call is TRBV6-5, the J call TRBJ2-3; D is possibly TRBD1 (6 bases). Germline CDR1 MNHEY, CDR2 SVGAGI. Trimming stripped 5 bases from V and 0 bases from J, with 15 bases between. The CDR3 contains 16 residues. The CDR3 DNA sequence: TGTGCCAGCAGTATAAAAAGGGACATTAGCACAGATACGCAGTATTTT. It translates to CASSIKRDISTDTQYF.

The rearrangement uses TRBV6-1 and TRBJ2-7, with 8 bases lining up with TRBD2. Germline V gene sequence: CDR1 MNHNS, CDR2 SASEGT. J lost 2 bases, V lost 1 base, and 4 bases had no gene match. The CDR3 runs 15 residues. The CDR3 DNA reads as TGTGCCAGCAGTGAAGGATCACTAGCGGCCTACGAGCAGTACTTC. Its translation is CASSEGSLAAYEQYF.

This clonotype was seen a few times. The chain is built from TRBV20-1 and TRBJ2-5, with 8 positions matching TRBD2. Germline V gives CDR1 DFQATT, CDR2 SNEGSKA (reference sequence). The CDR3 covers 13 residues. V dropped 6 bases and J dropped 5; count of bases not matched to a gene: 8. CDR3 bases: TGCAGTGCGAAACTAGCGGCCGAGGAGACCCAGTACTTC. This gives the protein CSAKLAAEETQYF.

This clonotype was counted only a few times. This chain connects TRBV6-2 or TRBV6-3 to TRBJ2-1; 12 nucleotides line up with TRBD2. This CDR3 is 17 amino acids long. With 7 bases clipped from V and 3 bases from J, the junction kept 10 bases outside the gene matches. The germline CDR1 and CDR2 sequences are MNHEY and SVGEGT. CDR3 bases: TGTGCCAGCACCCGACAGGGACTAGCGGGCGTCTACAATGAGCAGTTCTTC. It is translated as CASTRQGLAGVYNEQFF.

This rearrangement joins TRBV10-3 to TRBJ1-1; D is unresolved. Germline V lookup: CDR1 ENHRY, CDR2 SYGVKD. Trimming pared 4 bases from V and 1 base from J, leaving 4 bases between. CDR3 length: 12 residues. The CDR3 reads CAISGQNTEAFF. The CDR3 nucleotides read TGTGCCATCAGTGGACAGAACACTGAAGCTTTCTTT.

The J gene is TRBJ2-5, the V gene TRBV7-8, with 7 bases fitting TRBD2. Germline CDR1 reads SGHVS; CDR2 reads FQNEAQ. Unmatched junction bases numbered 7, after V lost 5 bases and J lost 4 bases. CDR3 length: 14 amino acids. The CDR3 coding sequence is TGTGCCAGCAGCCGCGGACTAGTCAGAGAGACCCAGTACTTC. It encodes CASSRGLVRETQYF.

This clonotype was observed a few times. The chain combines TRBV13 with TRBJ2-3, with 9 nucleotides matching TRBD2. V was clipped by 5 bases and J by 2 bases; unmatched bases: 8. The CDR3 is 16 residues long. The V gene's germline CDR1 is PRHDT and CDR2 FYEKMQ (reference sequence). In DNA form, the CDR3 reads TGTGCCAGCAGCACTAGTCTAGCGGGGACCACAGATACGCAGTATTTT. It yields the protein CASSTSLAGTTDTQYF.

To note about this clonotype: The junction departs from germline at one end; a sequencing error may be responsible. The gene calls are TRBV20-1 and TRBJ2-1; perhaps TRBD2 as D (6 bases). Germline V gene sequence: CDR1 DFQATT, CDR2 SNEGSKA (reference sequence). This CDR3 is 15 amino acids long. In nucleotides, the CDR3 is TGCAGTGCTAGGGGGACTGGCGGGTCCTACAATGAGCATTTCTTC. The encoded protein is CSARGTGGSYNEHFF.

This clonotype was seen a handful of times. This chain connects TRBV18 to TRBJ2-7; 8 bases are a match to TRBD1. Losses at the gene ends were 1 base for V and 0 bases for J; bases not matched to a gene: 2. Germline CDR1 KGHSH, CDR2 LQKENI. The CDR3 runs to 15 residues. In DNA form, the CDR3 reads TGTGCCAGCTCACCACAGACAGGGGACTCCTACGAGCAGTACTTC. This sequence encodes CASSPQTGDSYEQYF.

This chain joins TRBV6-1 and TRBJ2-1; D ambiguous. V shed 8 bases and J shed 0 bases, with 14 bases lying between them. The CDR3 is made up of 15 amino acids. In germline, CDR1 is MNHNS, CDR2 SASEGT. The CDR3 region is CASYVSLSSYNEQFF. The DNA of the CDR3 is TGTGCCAGCTACGTTAGCCTGAGCTCCTACAATGAGCAGTTCTTC.

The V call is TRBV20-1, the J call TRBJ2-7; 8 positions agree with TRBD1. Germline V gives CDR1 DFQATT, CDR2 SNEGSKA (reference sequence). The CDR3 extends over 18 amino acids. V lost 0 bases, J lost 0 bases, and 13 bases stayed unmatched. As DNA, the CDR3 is TGCAGTGCTAGAGACCGGTACAGGGGGATTATAACCTCCTACGAGCAGTACTTC. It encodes CSARDRYRGIITSYEQYF.

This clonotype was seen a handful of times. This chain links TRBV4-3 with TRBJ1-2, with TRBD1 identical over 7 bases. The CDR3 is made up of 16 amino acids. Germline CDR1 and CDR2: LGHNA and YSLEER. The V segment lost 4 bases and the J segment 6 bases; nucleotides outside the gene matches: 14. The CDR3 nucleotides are TGCGCCAGCAGCCCCTCCTCGATGACAGGGATACATGGCTACACCTTC. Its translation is CASSPSSMTGIHGYTF.

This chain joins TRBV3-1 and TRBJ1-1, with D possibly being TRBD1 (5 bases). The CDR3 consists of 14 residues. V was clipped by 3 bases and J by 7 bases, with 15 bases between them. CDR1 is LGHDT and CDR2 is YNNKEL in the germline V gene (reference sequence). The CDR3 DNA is TGTGCCAGCAGCCATCCAAAGGGGCACTATGAAGCTTTCTTT. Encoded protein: CASSHPKGHYEAFF.

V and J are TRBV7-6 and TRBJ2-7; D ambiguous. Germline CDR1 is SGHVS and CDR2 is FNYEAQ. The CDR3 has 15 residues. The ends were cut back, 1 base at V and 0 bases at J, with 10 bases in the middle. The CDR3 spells CASSLETSSSYEQYF. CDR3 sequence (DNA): TGTGCCAGCAGCTTAGAAACATCGAGCTCCTACGAGCAGTACTTC.

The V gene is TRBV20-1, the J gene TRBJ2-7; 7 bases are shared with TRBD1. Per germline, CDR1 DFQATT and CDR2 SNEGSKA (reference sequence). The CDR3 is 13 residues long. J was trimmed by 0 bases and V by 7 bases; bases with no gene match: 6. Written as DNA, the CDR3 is TGCAGTGGTAAGGGACAGAGCTCCTACGAGCAGTACTTC. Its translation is CSGKGQSSYEQYF.

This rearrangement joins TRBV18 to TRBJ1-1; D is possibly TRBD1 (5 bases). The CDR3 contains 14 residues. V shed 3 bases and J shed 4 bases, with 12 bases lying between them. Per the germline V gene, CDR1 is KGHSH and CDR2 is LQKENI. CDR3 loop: CASSPLVGVTEAFF. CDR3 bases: TGTGCCAGCTCACCCCTGGTGGGGGTCACTGAAGCTTTCTTT.

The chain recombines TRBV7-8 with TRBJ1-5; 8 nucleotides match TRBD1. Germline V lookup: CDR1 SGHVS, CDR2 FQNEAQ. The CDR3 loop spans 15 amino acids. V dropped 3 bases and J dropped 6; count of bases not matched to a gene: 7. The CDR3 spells CASSLGGRGRQPQHF. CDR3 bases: TGTGCCAGCAGCTTGGGAGGCAGGGGGCGTCAGCCCCAGCATTTT.

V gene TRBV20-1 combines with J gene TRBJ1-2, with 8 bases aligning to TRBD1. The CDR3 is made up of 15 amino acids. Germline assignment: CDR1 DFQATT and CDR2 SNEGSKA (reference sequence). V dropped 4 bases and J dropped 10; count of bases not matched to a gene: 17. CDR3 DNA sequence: TGCAGTGCTAAAGACACATCAGGGGGCGCAAATGACTACACCTTC. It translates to CSAKDTSGGANDYTF.